The present entry profiles one TCR beta chain with its context. V shed 4 bases, J shed 11 bases, and the junction held 14 bases outside the gene matches. The CDR3 consists of 14 residues. In germline, CDR1 is SGDLS, CDR2 YYNGEE. The data stem from a study of T cell changes during pregnancy in multiple sclerosis. Some clones are missing from TCRdb's copy, which holds only in-frame ones; the method was immunoSEQ multiplex PCR. In the table there are just over 90,000 clones, 91% of which are singletons. The sequence was collected from a female donor in good health, enrolled as a control in a pregnancy study. The sample was peripheral blood, taken after pregnancy. The V gene is TRBV9, the J gene TRBJ1-1; 7 positions match TRBD1. CDR3: CASSPRQGTTYAFF. Written as DNA, the CDR3 is TGTGCCAGCAGCCCAAGACAGGGAACGACGTACGCTTTCTTT.